The rows below give T cell receptor beta chains drawn from one sample of a study of multiple sclerosis patients with progressive multifocal leukoencephalopathy. Assay used: immunoSEQ multiplex PCR; TCRdb lists only in-frame clones, some missing. The table has 25,000 to 35,000 clones, around 92% seen once. The sample taken for sequencing was PBMCs. The receptors here all came from a man in his thirties or forties with multiple sclerosis. Each CDR3 is given with its conserved first and last residue. The D gene is left open where the match is weak. Some rows have no size entry. The others give once, few or many, or a class for an expanded clone.

cdr3_length: 17
j_call: TRBJ2-4
clone_size: NA
d_call: TRBD2
v_call: TRBV7-8
cdr3_aa: CASSPPAGAGGRNIQYF
cdr3_nt: TGTGCCAGCAGCCCCCCGGCGGGGGCGGGAGGGAGAAACATTCAGTACTTC

cdr3_length: 15
j_call: TRBJ1-1
clone_size: NA
d_call: NA
v_call: TRBV7-9
cdr3_aa: CASSPPMGLNTEAFF
cdr3_nt: TGTGCCAGCAGCCCCCCAATGGGACTGAACACTGAAGCTTTCTTT

cdr3_length: 16
j_call: TRBJ2-1
clone_size: NA
d_call: TRBD2
v_call: TRBV9
cdr3_aa: CASSVGVAGAYNEQFF
cdr3_nt: TGTGCCAGCAGCGTAGGGGTTGCGGGGGCCTACAATGAGCAGTTCTTC

cdr3_length: 14
j_call: TRBJ2-2
clone_size: NA
d_call: TRBD2
v_call: TRBV5-1
cdr3_aa: CASSEGGPTGELFF
cdr3_nt: TGCGCCAGCAGTGAGGGAGGGCCAACCGGGGAGCTGTTTTTT

cdr3_length: 14
j_call: TRBJ2-3
clone_size: NA
d_call: NA
v_call: TRBV7-6
cdr3_aa: CASSTAVRPDTQYF
cdr3_nt: TGTGCCAGCAGCACTGCAGTCAGGCCTGATACGCAGTATTTT

cdr3_length: 12
j_call: TRBJ2-7
clone_size: NA
d_call: NA
v_call: TRBV30
cdr3_aa: CAWSPSRYEQYF
cdr3_nt: TGTGCCTGGAGTCCCTCTCGCTACGAGCAGTACTTC

cdr3_length: 13
j_call: TRBJ2-7
clone_size: NA
d_call: TRBD1
v_call: TRBV11-1
cdr3_aa: CASSRQGAGEQYF
cdr3_nt: TGTGCCAGCAGCCGACAGGGGGCTGGCGAGCAGTACTTC

cdr3_length: 17
j_call: TRBJ2-3
clone_size: NA
d_call: TRBD2
v_call: TRBV7-9
cdr3_aa: CASSLGEGKANTDTQYF
cdr3_nt: TGTGCCAGCAGCTTAGGGGAGGGGAAGGCTAACACAGATACGCAGTATTTT

cdr3_length: 17
j_call: TRBJ2-7
clone_size: NA
d_call: TRBD2
v_call: TRBV9
cdr3_aa: CASSPWEVAGGPGEQYF
cdr3_nt: TGTGCCAGCAGCCCCTGGGAGGTTGCGGGAGGGCCTGGCGAGCAGTACTTC

cdr3_length: 15
j_call: TRBJ2-2
clone_size: NA
d_call: NA
v_call: TRBV4-3
cdr3_aa: CASSQRLERTGELFF
cdr3_nt: TGCGCCAGCAGCCAACGTCTCGAGAGGACCGGGGAGCTGTTTTTT

cdr3_length: 14
j_call: TRBJ2-4
clone_size: once
d_call: NA
v_call: TRBV11-3
cdr3_aa: CASSSRAGKNIQYF
cdr3_nt: TGTGCCAGCAGCTCCCGGGCTGGCAAAAACATTCAGTACTTC

cdr3_length: 13
j_call: TRBJ1-1
clone_size: NA
d_call: NA
v_call: TRBV5-6
cdr3_aa: CASSLAQGIEAFF
cdr3_nt: TGTGCCAGCAGCTTGGCGCAGGGTATTGAAGCTTTCTTT

cdr3_length: 16
j_call: TRBJ1-1
clone_size: NA
d_call: NA
v_call: TRBV5-4
cdr3_aa: CASSPVRGGRNTEAFF
cdr3_nt: TGTGCCAGCAGCCCCGTACGAGGGGGGCGGAACACTGAAGCTTTCTTT

cdr3_length: 12
j_call: TRBJ2-1
clone_size: NA
d_call: NA
v_call: TRBV27
cdr3_aa: CASSLWGNEQFF
cdr3_nt: TGTGCCAGCAGTTTATGGGGAAATGAGCAGTTCTTC

cdr3_length: 12
j_call: TRBJ2-3
clone_size: once
d_call: NA
v_call: TRBV7-2
cdr3_aa: CASKWLGDTQYF
cdr3_nt: TGTGCCAGCAAATGGCTCGGAGATACGCAGTATTTT

cdr3_length: 15
j_call: TRBJ2-5
clone_size: NA
d_call: NA
v_call: TRBV29-1
cdr3_aa: CSVLFGWDTPETQYF
cdr3_nt: TGCAGCGTCCTCTTTGGGTGGGACACCCCAGAGACCCAGTACTTC

cdr3_length: 17
j_call: TRBJ2-7
clone_size: NA
d_call: TRBD2
v_call: TRBV5-1
cdr3_aa: CASSPRPGTSGSYEQYF
cdr3_nt: TGCGCCAGCAGCCCCCGCCCCGGGACTAGCGGTTCCTACGAGCAGTACTTC

cdr3_length: 15
j_call: TRBJ2-1
clone_size: NA
d_call: TRBD1
v_call: TRBV5-1
cdr3_aa: CASSRTGSSYNEQFF
cdr3_nt: TGCGCCAGCAGTAGGACAGGGAGCTCCTACAATGAGCAGTTCTTC

cdr3_length: 13
j_call: TRBJ1-3
clone_size: NA
d_call: NA
v_call: TRBV7-3
cdr3_aa: CASSPREGASIYF
cdr3_nt: TGTGCCAGCAGCCCCCGGGAAGGAGCCTCCATATATTTT

cdr3_length: 15
j_call: TRBJ2-5
clone_size: once
d_call: NA
v_call: TRBV5-4
cdr3_aa: CASSLDDWRKETQYF
cdr3_nt: TGTGCCAGCAGCCTGGATGACTGGAGGAAAGAGACCCAGTACTTC

cdr3_length: 15
j_call: TRBJ2-1
clone_size: NA
d_call: NA
v_call: TRBV19
cdr3_aa: CASSIRVSGYNEQFF
cdr3_nt: TGTGCCAGTAGTATACGGGTTAGCGGCTACAATGAGCAGTTCTTC

cdr3_length: 14
j_call: TRBJ1-1
clone_size: NA
d_call: TRBD1
v_call: TRBV5-6
cdr3_aa: CASSRGTGATEAFF
cdr3_nt: TGTGCCAGCAGCCGTGGGACAGGGGCCACTGAAGCTTTCTTT

cdr3_length: 15
j_call: TRBJ2-2
clone_size: NA
d_call: NA
v_call: TRBV9
cdr3_aa: CASSKLARDTGELFF
cdr3_nt: TGTGCCAGCAGTAAGCTAGCGCGAGACACCGGGGAGCTGTTTTTT

cdr3_length: 14
j_call: TRBJ1-5
clone_size: NA
d_call: NA
v_call: TRBV19
cdr3_aa: CASSIITAYQPQHF
cdr3_nt: TGTGCCAGTAGTATAATTACAGCTTATCAGCCCCAGCATTTT

cdr3_length: 17
j_call: TRBJ2-5
clone_size: NA
d_call: TRBD2
v_call: TRBV7-6
cdr3_aa: CASSLVASGSLGETQYF
cdr3_nt: TGTGCCAGCAGCTTAGTGGCTAGCGGGTCTCTGGGGGAGACCCAGTACTTC

cdr3_length: 14
j_call: TRBJ2-1
clone_size: NA
d_call: TRBD2
v_call: TRBV27
cdr3_aa: CASSLTSGNNEQFF
cdr3_nt: TGTGCCAGCAGTTTGACTAGCGGGAACAATGAGCAGTTCTTC

cdr3_length: 15
j_call: TRBJ2-2
clone_size: NA
d_call: NA
v_call: TRBV9
cdr3_aa: CASSVGTVAGGELFF
cdr3_nt: TGTGCCAGCAGCGTGGGGACCGTGGCTGGGGGGGAGCTGTTTTTT

cdr3_length: 16
j_call: TRBJ1-1
clone_size: NA
d_call: TRBD1
v_call: TRBV11-2
cdr3_aa: CASSLGTGSLNTEAFF
cdr3_nt: TGTGCCAGCAGCTTGGGGACAGGGTCCTTGAACACTGAAGCTTTCTTT

cdr3_length: 15
j_call: TRBJ2-2
clone_size: NA
d_call: TRBD2
v_call: TRBV6-5
cdr3_aa: CASSPGGPFTGELFF
cdr3_nt: TGTGCCAGCAGCCCGGGAGGCCCCTTCACCGGGGAGCTGTTTTTT